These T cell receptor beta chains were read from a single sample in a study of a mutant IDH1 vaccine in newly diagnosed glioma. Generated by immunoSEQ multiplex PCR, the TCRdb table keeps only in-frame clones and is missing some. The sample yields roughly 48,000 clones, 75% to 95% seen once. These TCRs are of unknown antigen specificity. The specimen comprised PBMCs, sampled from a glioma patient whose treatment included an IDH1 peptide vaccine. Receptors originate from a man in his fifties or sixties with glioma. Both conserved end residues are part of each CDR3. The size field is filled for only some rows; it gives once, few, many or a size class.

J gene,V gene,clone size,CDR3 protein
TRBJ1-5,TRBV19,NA,CASSPKGLDQPQHF
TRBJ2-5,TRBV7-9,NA,CASSLVVRPQETQYF
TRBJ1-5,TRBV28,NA,CASSLLSAGKPQHF
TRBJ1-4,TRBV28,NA,CASSSSLQSEKLFF
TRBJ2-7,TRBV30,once,CAWDPGLAGGDEQYF
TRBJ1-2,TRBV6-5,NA,CASSYILANRNYGYTF
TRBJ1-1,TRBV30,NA,CAWSMRVGHTEAFF
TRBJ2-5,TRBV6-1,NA,CASSESQGLQTQYF
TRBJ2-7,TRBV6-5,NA,CASSYFSGGQFEQYF
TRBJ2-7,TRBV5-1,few,CASSVYRGLFYEQYF
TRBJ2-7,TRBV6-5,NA,CASSYLDRGHEQYF
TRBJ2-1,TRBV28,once,CASSSTSLYQFF
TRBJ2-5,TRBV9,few,CASSPPQRPETQYF
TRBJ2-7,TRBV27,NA,CASSPTGRAYEQYF
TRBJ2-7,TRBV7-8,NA,CASSQSRDRDRVGSYEQYF
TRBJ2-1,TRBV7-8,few,CASGLLSYNEQFF
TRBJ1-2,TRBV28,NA,CASSVEAGQTYGYTF
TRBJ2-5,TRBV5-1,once,CASSSGLAVGQETQYF
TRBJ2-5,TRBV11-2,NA,CASSLVRGGMETQYF
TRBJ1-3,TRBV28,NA,CASSFHPGTRHLSGNTIYF
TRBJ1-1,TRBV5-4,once,CASSSWRGRGDTEAFF
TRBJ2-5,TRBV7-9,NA,CASSTNQETQYF
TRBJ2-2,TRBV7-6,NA,CASSLLRGQGTGELFF
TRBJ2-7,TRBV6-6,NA,CASSPLGESYEQYF
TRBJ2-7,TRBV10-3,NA,CASGTETYEQYF
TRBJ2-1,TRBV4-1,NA,CASSQVQRGRNEQFF
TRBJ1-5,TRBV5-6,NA,CASSPGTGDQPQHF
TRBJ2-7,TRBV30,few,CAWSSGGYEQYF
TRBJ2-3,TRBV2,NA,CASSELRTGTDTQYF
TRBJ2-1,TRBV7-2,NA,CASSSSSGVTYNEQFF
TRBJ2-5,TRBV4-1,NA,CASSQIAGGGETQYF
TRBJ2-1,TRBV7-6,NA,CASSLAAVGYNEQFF
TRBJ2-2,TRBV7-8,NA,CASSFLSGAWDTGELFF
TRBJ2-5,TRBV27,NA,CASSLPGLETQYF
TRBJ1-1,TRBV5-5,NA,CASSSTATGKGTEAFF
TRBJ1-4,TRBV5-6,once,CASSLGPGGEKLFF
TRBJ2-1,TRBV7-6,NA,CASSEGPSDYNEQFF
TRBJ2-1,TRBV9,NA,CASSRTSGNSYNEQFF
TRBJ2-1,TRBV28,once,CASYRGRQQFF
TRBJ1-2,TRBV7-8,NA,CASSLTTGGPGYTF
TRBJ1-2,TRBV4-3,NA,CASSRSDGIYGYTF
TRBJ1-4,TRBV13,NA,CASSNGQGGYEKLFF
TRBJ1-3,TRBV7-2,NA,CASRKDGGTGTIYF
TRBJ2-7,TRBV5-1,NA,CASRTAEYEQYF
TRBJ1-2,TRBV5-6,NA,CASSLRWTWQYGYTF
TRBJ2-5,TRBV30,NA,CAWRGAGGRGTQYF
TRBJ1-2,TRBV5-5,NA,CASSLRWLLEGYTF
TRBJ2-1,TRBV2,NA,CASSEAGLVDEQFF
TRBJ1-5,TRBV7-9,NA,CASSSQGSVQPQHF
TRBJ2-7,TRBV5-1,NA,CASSLTSGGPLEQYF
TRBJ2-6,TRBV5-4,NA,CASTSSGFGANVLTF
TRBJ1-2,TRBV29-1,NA,CSVELGGYGYTF
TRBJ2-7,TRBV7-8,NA,CASSPTREFLYEQYF
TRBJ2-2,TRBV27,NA,CASTLQLPGRRNTGELFF
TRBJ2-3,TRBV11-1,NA,CASSFNSGRGDTQYF